The next 28 T cell receptor beta chains were all read from a single sample in a study of OX40 agonist ivuxolimab in advanced cancers. Profiling relied on immunoSEQ multiplex PCR, and the TCRdb table lists in-frame clones only, not all of them. The sample lists some 48,000 clones, nearly 80% occurring once. The sequences come from CD4+ or CD8+ T cells sorted from blood, collected in a trial of the OX40 agonist ivuxolimab. The receptor source for this set is an adult with an advanced solid tumor such as melanoma, head and neck, liver or kidney cancer.

V usage is TRBV9 and J usage is TRBJ2-7, with D possibly being TRBD2 (6 bases). Trimming stripped 0 bases from V and 6 bases from J, with 16 bases between. The CDR3 is made up of 15 amino acids. Looked up from germline, CDR1 is SGDLS and CDR2 is YYNGEE. The CDR3 nucleotides are TGTGCCAGCAGCGTAGTGGAGGGGAGTAGGGGCGAGCAGTACTTC. It codes for CASSVVEGSRGEQYF.

Turning to this clone: Mismatch with germline at one junction end may stem from a read error. The chain is built from TRBV23-1 and TRBJ2-7; 8 bases align to TRBD1. TRBV23-1 is known as an ORF, though its function is uncertain. The CDR3 spans 11 residues. The CDR3 coding sequence is TGCGCCAGCAGTCAAGTCCTCCGACAGGGGTTC. Translation gives CASSQVLRQGF.

The chain has TRBV11-2 and TRBJ1-1, with D maybe TRBD1 (5 bases). V dropped 5 bases and J dropped 5 bases, with 24 bases sitting between them. CDR3 length equals 17 residues. From germline, CDR1 is SGHAT and CDR2 FQNNGV. The CDR3 spells CASSPGGRSGSWTEAFF. CDR3 DNA sequence: TGTGCCAGCAGCCCCGGGGGACGGTCGGGTTCGTGGACTGAAGCTTTCTTT.

CDR3 residues: CASSLAGDQPQHF. Written as DNA, the CDR3 is TGTGCCAGCAGCTTAGCGGGAGATCAGCCCCAGCATTTT. This sequence joins TRBV7-2 and TRBJ1-5; D remains unclear. V lost 0 bases and J 5 bases, leaving 5 bases between the germline ends. The CDR3 runs 13 residues. CDR1 and CDR2 from the germline V gene are SGHTA and FQGNSA. The full variable domain, with the rest looked up from reference TRBV7-2 and TRBJ1-5, is GAGVSQSPSNKVTEKGKDVELRCDPISGHTALYWYRQSLGQGLEFLIYFQGNSAPDKSGLPSDRFSAERTGGSVSTLTIQRTQQEDSAVYLCASSLAGDQPQHFGDGTRLSIL.

The rearrangement joins TRBV30 to TRBJ2-7, with 9 nucleotides matching TRBD1. The length of the CDR3 is 13 residues. V was pared by 3 bases and J by 6 bases, with 6 bases of the junction left unmatched. The germline V gene encodes CDR1 GTSNPN and CDR2 SVGIG (reference sequence). CDR3 residues: CAWRRDRVPEQYF. The CDR3 coding sequence is TGTGCCTGGAGAAGGGACAGGGTACCCGAGCAGTACTTC.

This chain connects TRBV6-4 to TRBJ2-1; 8 bases are a match to TRBD2. CDR1 and CDR2 from the germline V gene are MRHNA and SNTAGT. The CDR3 is made up of 15 amino acids. Germline trimming cut 3 bases from V and 6 bases from J; bases unmatched to any gene: 7. The CDR3 DNA sequence: TGTGCCAGCAGTGAATTGGCGGGAGGAGGCAATGAGCAGTTCTTC. Amino acid sequence: CASSELAGGGNEQFF.

The chain combines TRBV7-2 with TRBJ2-1, with D possibly matching TRBD2 (6 bases). The CDR3 is 16 amino acids. The germline V and J ends were trimmed by 4 bases and 4 bases, with 17 bases remaining between them. From germline, CDR1 is SGHTA and CDR2 FQGNSA. CDR3 DNA sequence: TGTGCCAGCAGCTATGACTTGCCCCGGGGGTACAATGAGCAGTTCTTC. Its protein is CASSYDLPRGYNEQFF.

V usage is TRBV2 and J usage is TRBJ2-7; 9 positions agree with TRBD1. J lost 12 bases, V lost 5 bases, and 14 bases had no gene match. This CDR3 contains 14 residues. Germline loops: CDR1 SNHLY, CDR2 FYNNEI. This CDR3 reads CASSQPRDRAPRYF. DNA of the CDR3: TGTGCCAGCAGTCAACCCCGGGACAGGGCACCCAGGTACTTC.

The V call is TRBV5-5, the J call TRBJ2-5; D is possibly TRBD1 or TRBD2 (5 bases each). Germline V gene data show CDR1 as SGHKS and CDR2 as YYEKEE (reference sequence). The CDR3 runs to 14 residues. With 4 bases removed from V and 1 base from J, the gap between germline ends came to 11 bases. CDR3 sequence reads: CASSRGPRQETQYF. DNA for the CDR3: TGTGCCAGCAGCCGGGGACCCCGCCAAGAGACCCAGTACTTC.

The chain combines TRBV5-1 with TRBJ2-7; weak D call: TRBD2 (6 bases). The V end lost 4 bases, the J end lost 4 bases, and 12 bases lay between the germline ends. Germline V CDR1 and CDR2: SGHRS, YFSETQ. The CDR3 is 13 amino acids. The chain's CDR3 is CASSGGTGYEQYF. The CDR3 nucleotides read TGCGCCAGCAGCGGAGGGACTGGATACGAGCAGTACTTC.

This clone was detected only once. Other DNA variants within this sample encode the same CDR3. This chain joins TRBV7-2 and TRBJ2-3, with a possible D match to TRBD2 (6 bases). Germline CDR1 and CDR2: SGHTA and FQGNSA. CDR3 size: 14 residues. Trimming removed 0 bases at V and 3 bases at J, with 7 bases between. CDR3 in amino acids: CASSLARGTDTQYF. CDR3 in DNA: TGTGCCAGCAGCTTAGCGCGGGGAACAGATACGCAGTATTTT. Complete variable domain (other parts from reference TRBV7-2 and TRBJ2-3): GAGVSQSPSNKVTEKGKDVELRCDPISGHTALYWYRQSLGQGLEFLIYFQGNSAPDKSGLPSDRFSAERTGGSVSTLTIQRTQQEDSAVYLCASSLARGTDTQYFGPGTRLTVL.

This chain uses TRBV5-4 with TRBJ2-5, with 8 bases matching TRBD1. The CDR3 runs 14 residues. The junction had 5 bases not matched to a gene; V was cut back by 3 bases and J by 4 bases. CDR1 SGHNT and CDR2 YYREEE come from the germline V gene (reference sequence). The CDR3 reads CASSSDRVIETQYF. The CDR3 nucleotides are TGTGCCAGCAGCTCGGACAGGGTCATAGAGACCCAGTACTTC.

V is TRBV19 and J is TRBJ1-1; no firm D call. Germline V gene data show CDR1 as LNHDA and CDR2 as SQIVND (reference sequence). CDR3 size: 13 residues. The V gene lost 10 bases and the J gene lost 4 bases, with 16 bases spanning the gap. Here the CDR3 DNA reads TGTGCCACCTGTGCTGGGCTAATCACTGAAGCTTTCTTT. Protein product: CATCAGLITEAFF.

The genes are TRBV27 and TRBJ1-2, with a tentative D call TRBD1 (5 bases). Looked up from germline, CDR1 is MNHEY and CDR2 is SMNVEV (reference sequence). This CDR3 has 15 residues. V lost 5 bases to trimming and J lost 8 bases, with 21 bases between them. The CDR3 loop is CASSGVSGLLGGYTF. The CDR3 DNA reads as TGTGCCAGCAGTGGGGTTTCGGGGCTCCTGGGAGGCTACACCTTC.

V usage is TRBV4-3 and J usage is TRBJ2-1, with 10 bases lining up with TRBD2. V was clipped by 0 bases and J by 4 bases; unmatched bases: 12. Germline V gene lookup returns CDR1 LGHNA and CDR2 YSLEER. The CDR3 consists of 19 residues. The CDR3 sequence: CASSQERGLDSGRYNEQFF. CDR3 coding DNA: TGCGCCAGCAGCCAAGAGAGGGGGTTGGATAGCGGGAGGTACAATGAGCAGTTCTTC.

The chain is built from TRBV18 and TRBJ1-1; possible D gene TRBD1, 5 bases. Germline assignment: CDR1 KGHSH and CDR2 LQKENI. V shed 4 bases and J shed 0 bases, with 18 bases lying between them. The CDR3 covers 17 residues. In nucleotides, the CDR3 is TGTGCCAGCTCACTACCAGGGAGTTCGGCCTTGAACACTGAAGCTTTCTTT. Its protein is CASSLPGSSALNTEAFF.

CDR3 sequence: CASSQDWGGWETQYF. The CDR3 DNA reads as TGCGCCAGCAGCCAAGATTGGGGGGGTTGGGAGACCCAGTACTTC. V gene TRBV4-3 combines with J gene TRBJ2-5; 7 nucleotides agree with TRBD2. Germline CDR1 and CDR2: LGHNA and YSLEER. The CDR3 is 15 residues long. V trimming: 0 bases; J trimming: 5 bases; junction bases outside the gene matches: 6.

This clone showed up just a few times. The chain is built from TRBV5-6 and TRBJ1-2, with a possible D match to TRBD1 (5 bases). CDR1 and CDR2 (germline): SGHDT, YYEEEE. This CDR3 region has 13 residues. Trimming left V 0 bases short and J 4 bases short, with 7 bases between. CDR3 sequence reads: CASSLGRVYGYTF. In DNA form, the CDR3 reads TGTGCCAGCAGCTTGGGCAGGGTCTATGGCTACACCTTC.

The gene calls are TRBV30 and TRBJ1-1; no firm D call. With 0 bases removed from V and 11 bases from J, the gap between germline ends came to 10 bases. The CDR3 runs 11 residues. Germline V CDR1 and CDR2: GTSNPN, SVGIG (reference sequence). The CDR3 nucleotides read TGTGCCTGGAGTGTACGGTCGCGTGCTTTCTTT. It yields the protein CAWSVRSRAFF.

In this sample, this clone turned up a few times. This chain uses TRBV11-2 with TRBJ2-5; D uncertain. Trimming took 0 bases from V and 7 from J, leaving 15 bases between them. Germline lookup yields CDR1 SGHAT and CDR2 FQNNGV. The CDR3 is 15 amino acids. Here the CDR3 DNA reads TGTGCCAGCAGCTTAGATTTGCGCAACCCTTGGACCCAGTACTTC. Protein sequence: CASSLDLRNPWTQYF.

This clone was seen a few times. The J gene is TRBJ2-1, the V gene TRBV18, with TRBD2 matching over 13 bases. The CDR3 has 14 amino acids. In germline, CDR1 is KGHSH, CDR2 LQKENI. The V gene end was trimmed by 3 bases and the J gene end by 10 bases; junction bases not matched to a gene: 3. In DNA form, the CDR3 reads TGTGCCAGCTCACCCGGGACTAGCGGGGAGGAGCAGTTCTTC. Amino acid sequence: CASSPGTSGEEQFF. Full variable domain (rest looked up from reference TRBV18 and TRBJ2-1): NAGVMQNPRHLVRRRGQEARLRCSPMKGHSHVYWYRQLPEEGLKFMVYLQKENIIDESGMPKERFSAEFPKEGPSILRIQQVVRGDSAAYFCASSPGTSGEEQFFGPGTRLTVL.

Comments on this clone: One base away lies a much larger clone, so this may be a sequencing read error. Other DNA sequences in the same sample also yield this CDR3. The chain carries TRBV10-3 and TRBJ2-7; D is unresolved. Germline V lookup: CDR1 ENHRY, CDR2 SYGVKD. The CDR3 totals 14 residues. As DNA, the CDR3 is TGTGCCATCAGTGAGTCGACGGGCTCCTATGAGCAGTACTTC. Translating it yields CAISESTGSYEQYF.

The chain recombines TRBV5-4 with TRBJ2-5, with D perhaps matching TRBD2 (5 bases). Trimming removed 2 bases from V and 5 bases from J, with 7 bases in between. The CDR3 spans 12 residues. Germline V gene sequence: CDR1 SGHNT, CDR2 YYREEE (reference sequence). CDR3 protein: CASSLWEETQYF. The CDR3 region has the DNA TGTGCCAGCAGCTTATGGGAGGAGACCCAGTACTTC.

The chain uses TRBV6-1 and TRBJ1-2; no clear D gene. Per the germline V gene, CDR1 is MNHNS and CDR2 is SASEGT. This CDR3 is 14 amino acids long. Trimming stripped 1 base from V and 6 bases from J, with 12 bases between. CDR3: CASSEVSGWDGYTF. The CDR3 coding sequence is TGTGCCAGCAGTGAAGTTTCGGGATGGGATGGCTACACCTTC.

The chain recombines TRBV6-6 with TRBJ2-3, with TRBD1 as a possible D gene (6 bases). The CDR3 length is 14 residues. V lost 6 bases, J lost 1 base, and 11 bases lay in between. Germline loops: CDR1 MNHNY, CDR2 SVGAGI (reference sequence). The DNA for the CDR3 is TGTGCCAGCAGCTTCAGGGGAGGCACAGATACGCAGTATTTT. It encodes CASSFRGGTDTQYF.

The CDR3, as DNA: TGTGCCAGCAGCTCTCAGGGAGTGGTAGCCCAGCCCCAGCATTTT. Its translation: CASSSQGVVAQPQHF. The chain has TRBV7-2 and TRBJ1-5; D is perhaps TRBD1 (5 bases). Per germline, CDR1 SGHTA and CDR2 FQGNSA. V shed 4 bases and J shed 7 bases, with 17 bases lying between them. The CDR3 contains 15 residues.

The J gene is TRBJ1-1, the V gene TRBV9, with 7 bases identical to TRBD1. This CDR3 spans 14 amino acids. V trimming: 4 bases; J trimming: 2 bases; junction bases outside the gene matches: 5. The germline V gene has CDR1 SGDLS and CDR2 YYNGEE. The CDR3 spells CASSPGTVNTEAFF. In DNA form, the CDR3 reads TGTGCCAGCAGCCCGGGGACAGTCAACACTGAAGCTTTCTTT.

The CDR3 nucleotides read TGTGCTAGTGGTCCGACAGATCTAGGCTTCGAGCAGTACTTC. Translation: CASGPTDLGFEQYF. This rearrangement joins TRBV12-5 to TRBJ2-7; D is perhaps TRBD1 (5 bases). CDR1 is LGHNT, CDR2 FRNRAP, per germline. V gave up 5 bases and J gave up 6 bases, with 17 bases separating them. The CDR3 has 14 amino acids. Complete variable domain (other parts from reference TRBV12-5 and TRBJ2-7): DARVTQTPRHKVTEMGQEVTMRCQPILGHNTVFWYRQTMMQGLELLAYFRNRAPLDDSGMPKDRFSAEMPDATLATLKIQPSEPRDSAVYFCASGPTDLGFEQYFGPGTRLTVT.